These T cell receptor beta chains were read from a single sample in a study of blood T cell repertoires in COVID-19. TCRdb keeps only in-frame clones here, not all; method: immunoSEQ multiplex PCR. The table shows just under 65,000 clones, with around 80% occurring only once. Sequencing used peripheral blood. These TCRs come from a man aged 55 to 69 with COVID-19, enrolled during active disease. Both conserved end residues are part of each CDR3. Fields, in order: clone size, J gene, D gene, V gene, CDR3 DNA, CDR3 protein. D genes are given only for firm matches. Expanded clones are given a class, and other clones once, few, many or no size at all.

size: NA
J: TRBJ1-1
D: TRBD1
V: TRBV7-9
DNA: TGTGCCAGCAGCTCCCGGACAGGCCAGAACACTGAAGCTTTCTTT
CDR3: CASSSRTGQNTEAFF

size: NA
J: TRBJ1-2
D: NA
V: TRBV19
DNA: TGTGCCAGTAGAGACAGGTACGGTTTGAAGAGTGGCTACACCTTC
CDR3: CASRDRYGLKSGYTF

size: few
J: TRBJ2-3
D: TRBD2
V: TRBV6-5
DNA: TGTGCCAGGACTAGCGGGGGGGCCACAGATACGCAGTATTTT
CDR3: CARTSGGATDTQYF

size: once
J: TRBJ1-1
D: NA
V: TRBV11-3
DNA: TGTGCCAGCAGTCAAATGGGGCTGGGAACTGAAGCTTTCTTT
CDR3: CASSQMGLGTEAFF

size: NA
J: TRBJ1-1
D: TRBD1
V: TRBV18
DNA: TGTGCCAGCTCATGGACAGGGGGCAGGTCTGAAGCTTTCTTT
CDR3: CASSWTGGRSEAFF

size: NA
J: TRBJ2-1
D: NA
V: TRBV29-1
DNA: TGCAGCGTTGAACCCGTACTATACAATGAGCAGTTCTTC
CDR3: CSVEPVLYNEQFF

size: NA
J: TRBJ2-6
D: NA
V: TRBV19
DNA: TGTGCCAGTAGTCTTACAGGGTCTGGGGCCAACGTCCTGACTTTC
CDR3: CASSLTGSGANVLTF

size: NA
J: TRBJ1-4
D: NA
V: TRBV28
DNA: TGTGCCAGCAGCGAGTCCCCGGGACTGGGAGCAACTAATGAAAAACTGTTTTTT
CDR3: CASSESPGLGATNEKLFF

size: NA
J: TRBJ2-5
D: NA
V: TRBV30
DNA: TGTGCCTGGAGTGTTAACAGCCAAGAGACCCAGTACTTC
CDR3: CAWSVNSQETQYF

size: NA
J: TRBJ2-2
D: TRBD1
V: TRBV2
DNA: TGTGCCAGCAGTGAAGGGGACAGGGACACCGGGGAGCTGTTTTTT
CDR3: CASSEGDRDTGELFF

size: few
J: TRBJ1-2
D: NA
V: TRBV2
DNA: TGTGCCAGCAGCCCGGGGGGCGGGCCTGGCTACACCTTC
CDR3: CASSPGGGPGYTF

size: NA
J: TRBJ2-1
D: TRBD2
V: TRBV9
DNA: TGTGCCAGCAGCGCCGGGACTAGCGGACCGAGCTCCTACAATGAGCAGTTCTTC
CDR3: CASSAGTSGPSSYNEQFF

size: NA
J: TRBJ2-7
D: NA
V: TRBV3-1/TRBV3-2
DNA: TGTGCCAGCAGCCAAGGTTGGACACCCACCTACGAGCAGTACTTC
CDR3: CASSQGWTPTYEQYF

size: NA
J: TRBJ2-7
D: TRBD1
V: TRBV10-3
DNA: TGTGCCACAGGGGGCCCCTACGAGCAGTACTTC
CDR3: CATGGPYEQYF

size: NA
J: TRBJ2-1
D: TRBD2
V: TRBV5-1
DNA: TGCGCCAGCAGCACCGGACTAGTTTCCGATGAGCAGTTCTTC
CDR3: CASSTGLVSDEQFF

size: NA
J: TRBJ2-5
D: TRBD2
V: TRBV5-1
DNA: TGCGCCAGCAGCTTGGTCCTAGCGGGAGAAGAGACCCAGTACTTC
CDR3: CASSLVLAGEETQYF

size: NA
J: TRBJ1-1
D: NA
V: TRBV10-2
DNA: TGCGCCACCCAGGGAGGCTCCGGAGTTAATGAAGCTTTCTTT
CDR3: CATQGGSGVNEAFF

size: NA
J: TRBJ1-5
D: TRBD1
V: TRBV6-6
DNA: TGTGCCAGCAGTCAATACAGGGGGTATAGCAATCAGCCCCAGCATTTT
CDR3: CASSQYRGYSNQPQHF

size: NA
J: TRBJ1-3
D: NA
V: TRBV10-3
DNA: TGTGCCATACGGGGAGGGGGGCTATCTGGAAACACCATATATTTT
CDR3: CAIRGGGLSGNTIYF

size: NA
J: TRBJ2-1
D: NA
V: TRBV27
DNA: TGTGCCAGCAGTCATACGCTAGAAAATGAGCAGTTCTTC
CDR3: CASSHTLENEQFF

size: NA
J: TRBJ2-7
D: NA
V: TRBV21-1
DNA: TGTGCCAGCAGCAAAGGCCCTTTACAGGGGTACGAGCAGTACTTC
CDR3: CASSKGPLQGYEQYF

size: NA
J: TRBJ1-3
D: NA
V: TRBV9
DNA: TGTGCCAGCAGCGTTATAGCAGGAGGGTCTGGAAACACCATATATTTT
CDR3: CASSVIAGGSGNTIYF

size: NA
J: TRBJ1-4
D: TRBD1
V: TRBV6-6
DNA: TGTGCCAGCAGATGGACAGGGAGTGGGGAAAAACTGTTTTTT
CDR3: CASRWTGSGEKLFF

size: NA
J: TRBJ1-6
D: TRBD1
V: TRBV28
DNA: TGTGCCAGCACCTTAACGACAGGGTTTAATTCACCCCTCCACTTT
CDR3: CASTLTTGFNSPLHF

size: NA
J: TRBJ2-1
D: TRBD1
V: TRBV29-1
DNA: TGCAGCGTTGAAGGACGCCAGGGGGCGCCGAGGGACAATGAGCAGTTCTTC
CDR3: CSVEGRQGAPRDNEQFF

size: once
J: TRBJ2-2
D: TRBD1
V: TRBV9
DNA: TGTGCCAGCTCACCCAGACAGGGTGGATTATCAGGGGAGCTGTTTTTT
CDR3: CASSPRQGGLSGELFF

size: once
J: TRBJ2-6
D: NA
V: TRBV2
DNA: TGTGCCAGCAGTGTTGAGACAGTCGCGTTCTCTGGGGCCAACGTCCTGACTTTC
CDR3: CASSVETVAFSGANVLTF

size: few
J: TRBJ2-1
D: NA
V: TRBV5-4
DNA: TGTGCCAGCAGCTCCGGGGGATACAATGAGCAGTTCTTC
CDR3: CASSSGGYNEQFF

size: few
J: TRBJ1-6
D: NA
V: TRBV2
DNA: TGTGCCAGCAGTGAAGCAGGTCCTGCAGGGAATTCACCCCTCCACTTT
CDR3: CASSEAGPAGNSPLHF

size: medium-sized
J: TRBJ2-5
D: NA
V: TRBV25-1
DNA: TGTGCCAGCAGTGACCTCCCAGGGGTTAAGACCCAGTACTTC
CDR3: CASSDLPGVKTQYF

size: NA
J: TRBJ2-3
D: TRBD2
V: TRBV9
DNA: TGTGCCAGCTCCGGGACTAGCTTATGGGTAGATACGCAGTATTTT
CDR3: CASSGTSLWVDTQYF

size: once
J: TRBJ2-2
D: TRBD2
V: TRBV5-1
DNA: TGCGCCAGCAGCTTGGTCCTCGCGGGGGGGCGTCTTACCGGGGAGCTGTTTTTT
CDR3: CASSLVLAGGRLTGELFF

size: NA
J: TRBJ2-7
D: NA
V: TRBV29-1
DNA: TGCAGCGTTGAAGATCCTCAGGGGAACGAGCAGTACTTC
CDR3: CSVEDPQGNEQYF

size: NA
J: TRBJ1-1
D: NA
V: TRBV15
DNA: TGTGCCACCAGCAGAGGAGCGAAGAACACTGAAGCTTTCTTT
CDR3: CATSRGAKNTEAFF

size: NA
J: TRBJ2-7
D: TRBD1
V: TRBV12-3/TRBV12-4
DNA: TGTGCCAGCAGTTTCAGGGGGCAGTATGAGCAGTACTTC
CDR3: CASSFRGQYEQYF

size: NA
J: TRBJ2-1
D: TRBD2
V: TRBV5-6
DNA: TGTGCCAGCAGCTCTGGTGGCAGCGGGAGGTCGCGTGAGCAGTTCTTC
CDR3: CASSSGGSGRSREQFF

size: NA
J: TRBJ2-3
D: NA
V: TRBV5-1
DNA: TGCGCCAGCAGCTTAAGCGGGCAGGGGGTTACAGATACGCAGTATTTT
CDR3: CASSLSGQGVTDTQYF

size: few
J: TRBJ2-2
D: NA
V: TRBV21-1
DNA: TGTGCCAGCAGCAAAGCGCTTGAGGAGACAGAGAACACCGGGGAGCTGTTTTTT
CDR3: CASSKALEETENTGELFF

size: NA
J: TRBJ2-7
D: NA
V: TRBV28
DNA: TGTGCCAGCAGTTCGTCGGGTCAAGAGCAGTACTTC
CDR3: CASSSSGQEQYF

size: NA
J: TRBJ1-2
D: NA
V: TRBV2
DNA: TGTGCCACCCGACAGGATGATAACTATGGCTACACCTTC
CDR3: CATRQDDNYGYTF

size: NA
J: TRBJ2-1
D: TRBD2
V: TRBV4-2
DNA: TGTGCCAGCAGCCAGACTAGCGGGGGCGGTAGCTCCTACAATGAGCAGTTCTTC
CDR3: CASSQTSGGGSSYNEQFF

size: NA
J: TRBJ2-1
D: TRBD1
V: TRBV4-2
DNA: TGTGCCAGCAGCCAAGAGGGACAGGGGTCGTTCGAGCAGTTCTTC
CDR3: CASSQEGQGSFEQFF

size: NA
J: TRBJ1-1
D: NA
V: TRBV7-9
DNA: TGTGCCAGCAGCTTATCTCGTAACAGACAGAACACTGAAGCTTTCTTT
CDR3: CASSLSRNRQNTEAFF

size: NA
J: TRBJ2-7
D: NA
V: TRBV5-6
DNA: TGTGCCAGCAGCCCCGGGGTAACCTCCTACGAGCAGTACTTC
CDR3: CASSPGVTSYEQYF

size: NA
J: TRBJ1-4
D: NA
V: TRBV19
DNA: TGTGCCAGTAGTATGGGGGGAACTAATGAAAAACTGTTTTTT
CDR3: CASSMGGTNEKLFF